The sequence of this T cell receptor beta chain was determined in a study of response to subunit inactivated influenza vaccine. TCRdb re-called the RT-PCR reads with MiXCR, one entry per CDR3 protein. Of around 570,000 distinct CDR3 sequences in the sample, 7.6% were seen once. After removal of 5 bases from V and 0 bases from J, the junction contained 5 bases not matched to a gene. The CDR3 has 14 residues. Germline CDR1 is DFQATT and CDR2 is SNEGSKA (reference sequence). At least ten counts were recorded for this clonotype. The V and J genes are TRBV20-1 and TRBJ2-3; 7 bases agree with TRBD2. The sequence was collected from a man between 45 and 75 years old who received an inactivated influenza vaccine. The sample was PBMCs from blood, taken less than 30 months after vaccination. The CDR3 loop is CSARTRPSTDTQYF. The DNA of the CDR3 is TGCAGTGCTCGGACTAGACCAAGCACAGATACGCAGTATTTT.